These T cell receptor beta chains were read from a single sample in a study of monozygotic twins with inflammatory bowel disease. TCRdb reprocessed the 5' RACE reads, with one entry per CDR3 protein and no DNA. The sample table sets out roughly 300,000 distinct CDR3 sequences. Input material: blood. The receptors here all came from a human donor with ulcerative colitis or Crohn's disease, or a healthy co-twin of an affected twin (not recorded which). The CDR3 runs from the conserved cysteine through the conserved F or W.

>TRBJ2-3|TRBV25-1
CASSEGAGGRTDTQYF
>TRBJ1-4|TRBV20-1
CSAQESTGLGEKLFF
>TRBJ2-1|TRBV20-1
CSARDNMAVNEQFF
>TRBJ2-1|TRBV20-1
CSARRPGQGLNEQFF
>TRBJ2-4|TRBV12-3/TRBV12-4
CASSLPGPNIQYF
>TRBJ2-7|TRBV7-2
CASSPAAGPRSYEQYF
>TRBJ2-2|TRBV7-2
CASSQEPSSIPGELFF
>TRBJ1-1|TRBV18
CASSPTIDRGRITEAFF
>TRBJ2-1|TRBV27
CASSRFVRGNEQFF
>TRBJ2-7|TRBV12-3/TRBV12-4
CASAAGAQGPYEQYF
>TRBJ1-1|TRBV7-3
CASSLIEGVTEAFF
>TRBJ1-1|TRBV5-1
CASGLLVSIDTEAFF
>TRBJ2-7|TRBV7-2
CASSLTGPTYEQYF
>TRBJ2-1|TRBV7-9
CAIRAASGSNEQFF
>TRBJ2-7|TRBV29-1
CSVDTLGGRYEQYF
>TRBJ2-3|TRBV7-9
CASSSKGGPTDTQYF
>TRBJ2-5|TRBV7-9
CASIGAGTTYQETQYF
>TRBJ2-2|TRBV7-2
CASPKGQGVNTGELFF
>TRBJ2-1|TRBV5-4
CASSPRRTSGQTNEQFF
>TRBJ2-1|TRBV7-7
CASSLVPGPYNEQFF
>TRBJ1-3|TRBV12-3/TRBV12-4
CASSRPLAGGTAGNTIYF
>TRBJ1-4|TRBV12-3/TRBV12-4
CASSLGRWATNEKLFF
>TRBJ2-7|TRBV9
CASSVSPGSSYEQYF
>TRBJ2-7|TRBV20-1
CSAKRTRTGYEQYF
>TRBJ2-2|TRBV7-2
CASSWTGSNTGELFF
>TRBJ2-7|TRBV28
CASNSRLGRDEQYF
>TRBJ2-5|TRBV4-3
CASSQDLIRVWATQYF
>TRBJ2-5|TRBV5-1
CASSSTGQQETQYF
>TRBJ1-2|TRBV20-1
CSAVRGSGYTF
>TRBJ1-5|TRBV15
CATSKGTEVYQPQHF
>TRBJ1-1|TRBV30
CAWIRPGTEAFF
>TRBJ1-5|TRBV7-9
CASSLVFRGFTNQPQHF
>TRBJ1-5|TRBV6-2/TRBV6-3
CASSYSNRRDSRRPNQPQHF
>TRBJ2-1|TRBV9
CASSGLRAGGPGNEQFF
>TRBJ2-7|TRBV5-1
CASSQMTGALYYEQYF
>TRBJ2-1|TRBV20-1
CSATTSRASGERGQFF
>TRBJ1-6|TRBV15
CATSRAGARDSPLHF
>TRBJ2-1|TRBV5-1
CASSLEGRLMNEQFF
>TRBJ1-3|TRBV18
CASSPLGQLSGNTIYF
>TRBJ2-7|TRBV11-2
CASSKVMGESLNLYEQYF
>TRBJ2-1|TRBV11-3
CASSLDPSYNEQFF
>TRBJ2-5|TRBV15
CATIRGETQYF
>TRBJ2-2|TRBV4-3
CASSQMRRAGAGELFF
>TRBJ2-4|TRBV7-2
CASSDSPTKNIQYF
>TRBJ1-3|TRBV30
CAWSPTGSGNTIYF
>TRBJ2-1|TRBV3-1
CASSQIRRSNEQFF
>TRBJ2-7|TRBV7-3
CASSPTITGLHEQYF
>TRBJ1-1|TRBV5-4
CASSPDHTEAFF
>TRBJ2-2|TRBV19
CASSIWGPGELFF
>TRBJ1-5|TRBV7-2
CASRLGTASNQPQHF
>TRBJ1-2|TRBV27
CASAEVGGTVGYTF
>TRBJ2-1|TRBV7-7
CASSAGTGTNNEQFF
>TRBJ2-4|TRBV30
CAWIVGNIQYF